These 20 T cell receptor beta chains came from one sample sequenced in a study of spatial heterogeneity in lung cancer. MiXCR, applied by TCRdb to the 5' RACE reads, yields one record per CDR3 protein. The data show 9,500 to 13,000 distinct CDR3 sequences, 20% to 25% seen once. Time point denoted: blood at routine non-recurrence follow-up after resection. Sequenced here: PBMCs, sampled at follow-up. All receptors come from a male donor with early-stage non-small cell lung cancer.

V and J are TRBV6-6 and TRBJ2-3; tentative D call: TRBD1 (5 bases). Germline CDR1 is MNHNY and CDR2 is SVGAGI (reference sequence). The CDR3 is made up of 21 amino acids. V lost 0 bases, J lost 1 base, and 26 bases lay in between. CDR3: CASSYSKNRQGPRPGTDTQYF. DNA of the CDR3: TGTGCCAGCAGTTACTCGAAGAATCGGCAGGGCCCTCGGCCGGGCACAGATACGCAGTATTTT.

Within the sample, this clonotype is medium-sized (0.01 to 0.1%). DNA of the CDR3: TGTGCCAGCAGTGCCGACAGGGTATTCTCCTACGAGCAGTACTTC. It is translated as CASSADRVFSYEQYF. This chain uses TRBV12-3 or TRBV12-4 with TRBJ2-7; 7 bases are a match to TRBD1. V trimming: 5 bases; J trimming: 0 bases; junction bases outside the gene matches: 7. This CDR3 has 15 amino acids.

This clonotype qualifies as medium-sized. CDR3 in amino acids: CASSQEPHRGTEAFF. The CDR3 DNA reads TGCGCCAGCAGCCAAGAACCCCACAGAGGGACTGAAGCTTTCTTT. The rearrangement joins TRBV4-3 to TRBJ1-1; D is unresolved. Germline V gene data show CDR1 as LGHNA and CDR2 as YSLEER. CDR3 size: 15 residues. V dropped 0 bases and J dropped 5 bases, with 13 bases sitting between them.

This clonotype was seen many times. V usage is TRBV6-1 and J usage is TRBJ2-7, with 8 bases matching TRBD2. The CDR3 is made up of 15 amino acids. Trimming at V came to 1 base and at J to 6 bases, leaving 8 bases not matched to a gene. Germline lookup yields CDR1 MNHNS and CDR2 SASEGT. The CDR3 sequence is CASSEGRAGEGEQYF. The CDR3 DNA follows: TGTGCCAGCAGTGAAGGGAGAGCGGGGGAGGGCGAGCAGTACTTC.

This clonotype is classed as medium-sized. The chain uses TRBV6-5 and TRBJ1-2; TRBD1 is a possible D gene (6 bases). The CDR3 loop spans 14 amino acids. V dropped 6 bases and J dropped 2 bases, with 13 bases sitting between them. CDR1 MNHEY and CDR2 SVGAGI come from the germline V gene. The CDR3 coding sequence is TGTGCCAGCAGCTCCGGGACAACCAACTATGGCTACACCTTC. This gives the protein CASSSGTTNYGYTF.

In its sample, this clonotype ranks as medium-sized (0.01 to 0.1%). The chain uses TRBV28 and TRBJ2-1; 9 bases fit TRBD2. Germline-derived CDR1 and CDR2 are MDHEN and SYDVKM. V shed 1 base, J shed 3 bases, and the junction held 10 bases outside the gene matches. The CDR3 contains 18 residues. CDR3 sequence reads: CASSLFVASGALYNEQFF. Written as DNA, the CDR3 is TGTGCCAGCAGTTTATTCGTAGCTAGCGGGGCTCTCTACAATGAGCAGTTCTTC.

The sample holds many counts of this clonotype. The chain couples TRBV7-2 to TRBJ2-7; possible D gene TRBD2, 6 bases. CDR3 length: 13 amino acids. The germline gives CDR1 SGHTA, CDR2 FQGNSA. Trimming shortened V by 5 bases and J by 4 bases, and 12 bases separated the two germline ends. The CDR3 sequence is CASSLNRGYEQYF. The DNA for the CDR3 is TGTGCCAGCAGCCTCAATCGGGGGTACGAGCAGTACTTC. The full variable domain, rest sourced from reference TRBV7-2 and TRBJ2-7, is GAGVSQSPSNKVTEKGKDVELRCDPISGHTALYWYRQSLGQGLEFLIYFQGNSAPDKSGLPSDRFSAERTGGSVSTLTIQRTQQEDSAVYLCASSLNRGYEQYFGPGTRLTVT.

By frequency in the sample, this clonotype is hyperexpanded. The J gene is TRBJ1-5, the V gene TRBV5-5; 8 bases are a match to TRBD1. V dropped 1 base and J dropped 4; count of bases not matched to a gene: 4. Germline V CDR1 and CDR2: SGHKS, YYEKEE (reference sequence). The CDR3 consists of 15 residues. CDR3 nucleotide sequence: TGTGCCAGCAGCTTGAGGGGACAGGCGAATCAGCCCCAGCATTTT. Its protein is CASSLRGQANQPQHF.

Ten or more counts support this clonotype. The chain joins TRBV29-1 to TRBJ2-5; 8 bases are a match to TRBD1. From germline, CDR1 is SQVTM and CDR2 ANQGSEA. V lost 7 bases, J lost 4 bases, and 8 bases stayed unmatched. This CDR3 comprises 13 residues. The DNA of the CDR3 is TGCAGCGGTGGACAGGGCGGACCAGAGACCCAGTACTTC. Protein sequence: CSGGQGGPETQYF. Full variable domain (missing parts from reference TRBV29-1 and TRBJ2-5): SAVISQKPSRDICQRGTSLTIQCQVDSQVTMMFWYRQQPGQSLTLIATANQGSEATYESGFVIDKFPISRPNLTFSTLTVSNMSPEDSSIYLCSGGQGGPETQYFGPGTRLLVL.

This clonotype was counted between two and nine times. No conserved phenylalanine or tryptophan ends this CDR3, so it is likely a read error. The V and J genes are TRBV2 and TRBJ2-2, with 12 positions matching TRBD2. The CDR3 has 19 residues. V dropped 3 bases and J dropped 0; count of bases not matched to a gene: 8. The germline V gene encodes CDR1 SNHLY and CDR2 FYNNEI. CDR3 bases: TGTGCCAGCAGTGATCCGGGACTAGCGGGCCTTGCGAACACCGGGGAGCTGTTTTCT. It codes for CASSDPGLAGLANTGELFS.

This clonotype was found many times. This sequence joins TRBV5-4 and TRBJ2-3; TRBD2 is a possible D gene (6 bases). This CDR3 has 14 amino acids. V was cut by 6 bases and J by 0 bases, with 11 bases left in between. The V gene's germline CDR1 is SGHNT and CDR2 YYREEE (reference sequence). DNA of the CDR3: TGTGCCAGCACCCCTGGGGGGAGCACAGATACGCAGTATTTT. Translated, it gives CASTPGGSTDTQYF.

This clonotype was observed a few times. The J gene is TRBJ2-2, the V gene TRBV2; 7 bases line up with TRBD1. Germline assignment: CDR1 SNHLY and CDR2 FYNNEI. V trimming: 6 bases; J trimming: 2 bases; junction bases outside the gene matches: 6. The CDR3 extends over 15 amino acids. The CDR3 nucleotides read TGTGCCAGCAGGGCCGGGACAGTTAACACCGGGGAGCTGTTTTTT. Its protein product is CASRAGTVNTGELFF.

The V and J genes are TRBV20-1 and TRBJ1-6; D unclear. Looked up from germline, CDR1 is DFQATT and CDR2 is SNEGSKA (reference sequence). V lost 1 base to trimming and J lost 7 bases, with 8 bases between them. CDR3 length: 13 residues. CDR3 bases: TGCAGTGCTAGAGCTCCGGGAAATTCACCCCTCCACTTT. Translation: CSARAPGNSPLHF.

The rearrangement joins TRBV29-1 to TRBJ2-3, with 8 nucleotides matching TRBD1. The CDR3 has 13 residues. Germline V gives CDR1 SQVTM, CDR2 ANQGSEA. Trimming at V came to 7 bases and at J to 3 bases, leaving 6 bases not matched to a gene. For the CDR3, the DNA is TGCAGCGACCGACAGGGGTCTACAGATACGCAGTATTTT. Translation: CSDRQGSTDTQYF.

This clonotype was recorded many times. J is TRBJ2-3 and V is TRBV11-2; D possibly uses TRBD1 or TRBD2 (5 bases each). The CDR3 totals 16 residues. V gave up 5 bases and J gave up 3 bases, with 18 bases separating them. The germline gives CDR1 SGHAT, CDR2 FQNNGV. The CDR3 DNA is TGTGCCAGCAGCCCCCAGACGGGGCGTTCGACAGATACGCAGTATTTT. Encoded protein: CASSPQTGRSTDTQYF.

The rearrangement uses TRBV28 and TRBJ2-3; no reliable D call. V was clipped by 1 base and J by 2 bases, with 10 bases between them. Germline CDR1 is MDHEN and CDR2 is SYDVKM. CDR3 length: 15 residues. CDR3 DNA: TGTGCCAGCAGTTTATCCTCGACTTCCACAGATACGCAGTATTTT. It translates to CASSLSSTSTDTQYF.

This clonotype qualifies as medium-sized. The CDR3 here is CASTKGGVNTEAFF. The CDR3 region has the DNA TGTGCCAGCACCAAAGGAGGGGTGAACACTGAAGCTTTCTTT. V usage is TRBV3-1 and J usage is TRBJ1-1; D possibly corresponds to TRBD1 (5 bases). Germline V gene sequence: CDR1 LGHDT, CDR2 YNNKEL (reference sequence). The CDR3 has 14 amino acids. The V gene lost 7 bases and the J gene lost 0 bases, with 12 bases spanning the gap.

This clonotype is classed as medium-sized (0.01 to 0.1%). V and J are TRBV20-1 and TRBJ2-4, with D possibly being TRBD1 (5 bases). V lost 0 bases and J lost 3, with 12 bases in between. CDR3 length equals 15 residues. CDR1 is DFQATT, CDR2 SNEGSKA, per germline (reference sequence). The CDR3 DNA follows: TGCAGTGCTAGAGATCCTAGGGGTGGCAAAAACATTCAGTACTTC. Its protein product is CSARDPRGGKNIQYF.

The chain has TRBV11-3 and TRBJ2-1, with unresolved D. Trimming stripped 5 bases from V and 1 base from J, with 9 bases between. The CDR3 is 14 amino acids. Germline CDR1 reads SGHNT; CDR2 reads YENEEA. CDR3 DNA sequence: TGTGCCAGCAGCCCGAGCCGATCCTACAATGAGCAGTTCTTC. It codes for CASSPSRSYNEQFF.

The rearrangement links TRBV6-2 or TRBV6-3 to TRBJ2-1; D gene unclear. Trimming pared 1 base from V and 9 bases from J, leaving 4 bases between. The germline gives CDR1 MNHEY, CDR2 SVGEGT. The CDR3 has 11 residues. CDR3 coding DNA: TGTGCCAGCAGTTACTACGGTGAGCAGTTCTTC. The encoded protein is CASSYYGEQFF.